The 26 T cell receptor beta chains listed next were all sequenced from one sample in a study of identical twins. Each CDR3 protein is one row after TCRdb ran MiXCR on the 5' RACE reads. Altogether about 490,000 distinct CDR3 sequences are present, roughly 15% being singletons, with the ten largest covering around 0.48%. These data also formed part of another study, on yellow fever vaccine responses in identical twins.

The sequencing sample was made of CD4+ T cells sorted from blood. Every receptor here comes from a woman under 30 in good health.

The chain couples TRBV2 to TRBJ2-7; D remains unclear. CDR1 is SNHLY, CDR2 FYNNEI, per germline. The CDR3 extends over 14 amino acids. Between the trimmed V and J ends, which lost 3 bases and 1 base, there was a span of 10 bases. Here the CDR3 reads CASSDDTPSYEQYF. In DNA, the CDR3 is TGTGCCAGCAGTGATGACACTCCATCCTACGAGCAGTACTTC.

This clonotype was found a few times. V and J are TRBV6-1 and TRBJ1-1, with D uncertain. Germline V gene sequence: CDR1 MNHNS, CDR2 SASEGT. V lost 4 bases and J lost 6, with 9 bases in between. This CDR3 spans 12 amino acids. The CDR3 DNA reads TGTGCCAGCAGTGTGGATGGGGCTGAAGCTTTCTTT. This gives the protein CASSVDGAEAFF.

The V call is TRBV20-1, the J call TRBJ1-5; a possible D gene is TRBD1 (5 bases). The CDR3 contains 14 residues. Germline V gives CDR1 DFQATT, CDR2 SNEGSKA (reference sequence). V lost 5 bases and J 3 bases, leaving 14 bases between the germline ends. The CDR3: CSASEDTYNQPQHF. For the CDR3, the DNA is TGCAGTGCTTCCGAGGACACGTACAATCAGCCCCAGCATTTT.

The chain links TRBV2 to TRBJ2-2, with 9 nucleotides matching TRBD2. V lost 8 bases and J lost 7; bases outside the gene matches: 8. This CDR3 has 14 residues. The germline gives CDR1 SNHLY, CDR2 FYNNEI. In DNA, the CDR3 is TGTGCCAGCGGTATAGCGGGAGCTAGCGGGGAGCTGTTTTTT. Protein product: CASGIAGASGELFF.

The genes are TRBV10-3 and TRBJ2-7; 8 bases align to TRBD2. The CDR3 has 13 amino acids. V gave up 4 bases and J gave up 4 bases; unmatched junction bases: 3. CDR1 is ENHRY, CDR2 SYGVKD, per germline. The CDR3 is CAISVSSGYEQYV. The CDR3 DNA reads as TGTGCCATCAGTGTATCTAGCGGGTACGAGCAGTACGTC.

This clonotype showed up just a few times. The CDR3 is CAISEHETTALSGNTIYF. The DNA of the CDR3 is TGTGCCATCAGTGAGCATGAAACCACAGCCTTGTCTGGAAACACCATATATTTT. The chain recombines TRBV10-3 with TRBJ1-3; no definite D call. Trimming stripped 2 bases from V and 1 base from J, with 18 bases between. CDR3 length equals 18 residues. Germline V lookup: CDR1 ENHRY, CDR2 SYGVKD.

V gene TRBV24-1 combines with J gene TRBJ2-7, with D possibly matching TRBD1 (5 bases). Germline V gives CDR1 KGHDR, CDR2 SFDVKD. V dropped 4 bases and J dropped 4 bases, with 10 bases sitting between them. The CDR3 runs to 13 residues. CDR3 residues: CATSDPDRYEQYF. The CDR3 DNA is TGTGCCACCAGTGACCCTGACAGATACGAGCAGTACTTC.

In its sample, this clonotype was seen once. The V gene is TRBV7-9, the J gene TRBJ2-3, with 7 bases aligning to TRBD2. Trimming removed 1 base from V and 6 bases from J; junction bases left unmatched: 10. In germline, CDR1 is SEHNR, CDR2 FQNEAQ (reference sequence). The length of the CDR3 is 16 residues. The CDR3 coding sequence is TGTGCCAGCAGCTTAGAGGCTAGCGGCCAGAGGGATACGCAGTATTTT. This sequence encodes CASSLEASGQRDTQYF.

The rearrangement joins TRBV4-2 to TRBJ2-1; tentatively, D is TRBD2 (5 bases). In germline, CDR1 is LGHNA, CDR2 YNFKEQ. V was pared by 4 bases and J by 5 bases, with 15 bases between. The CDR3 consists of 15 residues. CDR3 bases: TGTGCCAGCAGCCCTAACCACCCCGGGAACAATGAGCAGTTCTTC. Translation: CASSPNHPGNNEQFF.

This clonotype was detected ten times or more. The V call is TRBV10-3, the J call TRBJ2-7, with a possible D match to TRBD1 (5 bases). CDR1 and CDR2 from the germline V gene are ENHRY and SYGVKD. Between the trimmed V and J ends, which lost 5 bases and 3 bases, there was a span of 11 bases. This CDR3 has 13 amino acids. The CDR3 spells CAISLDRDYEQYV. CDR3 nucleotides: TGTGCCATCAGTTTAGACAGAGACTACGAGCAGTACGTC.

The CDR3 DNA reads as TGTGCCAGCAGCTTAGCGGGCTTGGGCAGGACCAACAATGAGCAGTTCTTC. Translating gives CASSLAGLGRTNNEQFF. The chain uses TRBV7-9 and TRBJ2-1; D is undetermined. V dropped 0 bases and J dropped 5 bases, with 17 bases sitting between them. The germline V gene has CDR1 SEHNR and CDR2 FQNEAQ (reference sequence). The CDR3 loop spans 17 amino acids.

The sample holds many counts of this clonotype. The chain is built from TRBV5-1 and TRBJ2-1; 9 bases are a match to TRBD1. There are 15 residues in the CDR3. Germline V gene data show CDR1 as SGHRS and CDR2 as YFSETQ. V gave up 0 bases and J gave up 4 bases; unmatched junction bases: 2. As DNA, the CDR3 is TGCGCCAGCAGCTTGGTAGGACAGGGGTACAATGAGCAGTTCTTC. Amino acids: CASSLVGQGYNEQFF.

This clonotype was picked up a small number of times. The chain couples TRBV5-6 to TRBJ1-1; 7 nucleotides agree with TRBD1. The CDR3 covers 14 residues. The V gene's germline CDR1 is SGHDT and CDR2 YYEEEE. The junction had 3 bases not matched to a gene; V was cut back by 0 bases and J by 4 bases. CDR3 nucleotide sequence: TGTGCCAGCAGCTTGGTGGACAGGACCACTGAAGCTTTCTTT. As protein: CASSLVDRTTEAFF. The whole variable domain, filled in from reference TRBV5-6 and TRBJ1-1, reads DAGVTQSPTHLIKTRGQQVTLRCSPKSGHDTVSWYQQALGQGPQFIFQYYEEEERQRGNFPDRFSGHQFPNYSSELNVNALLLGDSALYLCASSLVDRTTEAFFGQGTRLTVV.

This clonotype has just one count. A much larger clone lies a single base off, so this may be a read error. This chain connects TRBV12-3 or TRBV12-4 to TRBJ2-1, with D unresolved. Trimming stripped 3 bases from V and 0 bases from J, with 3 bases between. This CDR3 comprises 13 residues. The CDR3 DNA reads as TGTGCCAGCAGTTTGTTCTCCTACAATGAGCAGTTCTTC. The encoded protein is CASSLFSYNEQFF.

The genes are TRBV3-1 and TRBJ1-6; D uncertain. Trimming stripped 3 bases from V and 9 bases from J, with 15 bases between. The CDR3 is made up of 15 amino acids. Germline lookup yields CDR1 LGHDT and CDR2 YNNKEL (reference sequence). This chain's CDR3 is CASSHQTERTSPLHF. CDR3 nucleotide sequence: TGTGCCAGCAGCCACCAGACGGAAAGGACTTCACCCCTCCACTTT.

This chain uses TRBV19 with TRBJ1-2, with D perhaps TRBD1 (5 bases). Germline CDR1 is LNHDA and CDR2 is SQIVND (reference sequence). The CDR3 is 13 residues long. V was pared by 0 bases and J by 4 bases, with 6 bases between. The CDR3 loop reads CASSIDRVYGYTF. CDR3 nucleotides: TGTGCCAGTAGTATAGACAGGGTCTATGGCTACACCTTC.

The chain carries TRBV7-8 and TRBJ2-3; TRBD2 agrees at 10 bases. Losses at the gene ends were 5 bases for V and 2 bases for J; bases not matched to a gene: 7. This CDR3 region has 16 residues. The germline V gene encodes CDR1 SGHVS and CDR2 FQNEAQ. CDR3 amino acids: CASSPRGLATTDTQYF. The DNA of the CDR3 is TGTGCCAGCAGCCCGAGGGGACTAGCGACCACAGATACGCAGTATTTT.

The CDR3 coding sequence is TGCAGTGCTAGAGGCACTAGCGGGACTAACACCGGGGAGCTGTTTTTT. Translation: CSARGTSGTNTGELFF. The V and J genes are TRBV20-1 and TRBJ2-2; the match to TRBD2 covers 10 bases. The CDR3 runs 16 residues. Germline V gene data show CDR1 as DFQATT and CDR2 as SNEGSKA (reference sequence). V gave up 1 base and J gave up 2 bases; unmatched junction bases: 4.

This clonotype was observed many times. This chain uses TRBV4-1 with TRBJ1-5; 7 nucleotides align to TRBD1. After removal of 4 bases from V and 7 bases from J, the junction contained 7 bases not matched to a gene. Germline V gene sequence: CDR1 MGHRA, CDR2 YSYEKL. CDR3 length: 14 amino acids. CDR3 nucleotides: TGCGCCAGCAGCCCCACAGGGGAGGGACAGCCCCAGCATTTT. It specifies CASSPTGEGQPQHF.

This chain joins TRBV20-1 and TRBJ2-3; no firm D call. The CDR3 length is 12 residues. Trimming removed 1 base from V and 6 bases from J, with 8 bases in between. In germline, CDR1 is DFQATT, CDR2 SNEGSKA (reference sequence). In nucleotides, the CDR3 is TGCAGTGCTAGAGTAAGGTCGGATACGCAGTATTTT. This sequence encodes CSARVRSDTQYF.

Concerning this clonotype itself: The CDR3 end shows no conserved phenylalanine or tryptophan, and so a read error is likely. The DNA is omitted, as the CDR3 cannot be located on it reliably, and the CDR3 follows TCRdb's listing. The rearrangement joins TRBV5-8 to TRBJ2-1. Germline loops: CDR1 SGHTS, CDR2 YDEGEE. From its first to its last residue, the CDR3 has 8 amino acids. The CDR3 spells CASRTHGL.

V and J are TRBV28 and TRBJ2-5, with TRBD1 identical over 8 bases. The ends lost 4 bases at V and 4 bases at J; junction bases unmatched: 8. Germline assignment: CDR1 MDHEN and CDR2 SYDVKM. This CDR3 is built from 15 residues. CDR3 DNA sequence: TGTGCCAGCAGTTCTTCCGGGACAGGAGGAGAGACCCAGTACTTC. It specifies CASSSSGTGGETQYF.

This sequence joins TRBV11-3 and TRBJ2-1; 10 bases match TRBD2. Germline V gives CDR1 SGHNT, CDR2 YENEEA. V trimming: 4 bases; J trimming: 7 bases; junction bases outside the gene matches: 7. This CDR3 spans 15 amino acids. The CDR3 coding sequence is TGTGCCAGCAGCTCCACTAGCGGGATTCAGAATGAGCAGTTCTTC. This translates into CASSSTSGIQNEQFF.

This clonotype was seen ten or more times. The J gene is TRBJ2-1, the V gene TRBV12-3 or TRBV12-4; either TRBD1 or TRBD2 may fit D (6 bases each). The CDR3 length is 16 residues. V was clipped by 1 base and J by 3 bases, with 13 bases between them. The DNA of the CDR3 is TGTGCCAGCAGTTTAGGGCGAGGGGGGAGCTACAATGAGCAGTTCTTC. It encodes CASSLGRGGSYNEQFF.

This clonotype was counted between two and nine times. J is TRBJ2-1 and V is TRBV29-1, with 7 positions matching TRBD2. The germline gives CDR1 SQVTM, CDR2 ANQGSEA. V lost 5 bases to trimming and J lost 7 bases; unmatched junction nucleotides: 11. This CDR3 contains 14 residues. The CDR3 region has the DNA TGCAGCGTTCGAGGGTCGGGAGGTAGGAATGAGCAGTTCTTC. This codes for CSVRGSGGRNEQFF.

The CDR3 DNA is TGTGCCAGCAGCTTAGGCCTAGCGAGAAACTACGAGCAGTACTTC. This translates into CASSLGLARNYEQYF. J is TRBJ2-7 and V is TRBV7-9; D is perhaps TRBD2 (6 bases). Germline CDR1 is SEHNR and CDR2 is FQNEAQ (reference sequence). The V end lost 1 base, the J end lost 3 bases, and 13 bases lay between the germline ends. The CDR3 contains 15 residues. Using reference TRBV7-9 and TRBJ2-7 for the parts outside the CDR3, the full variable domain is DTGVSQNPRHKITKRGQNVTFRCDPISEHNRLYWYRQTLGQGPEFLTYFQNEAQLEKSRLLSDRFSAERPKGSFSTLEIQRTEQGDSAMYLCASSLGLARNYEQYFGPGTRLTVT.